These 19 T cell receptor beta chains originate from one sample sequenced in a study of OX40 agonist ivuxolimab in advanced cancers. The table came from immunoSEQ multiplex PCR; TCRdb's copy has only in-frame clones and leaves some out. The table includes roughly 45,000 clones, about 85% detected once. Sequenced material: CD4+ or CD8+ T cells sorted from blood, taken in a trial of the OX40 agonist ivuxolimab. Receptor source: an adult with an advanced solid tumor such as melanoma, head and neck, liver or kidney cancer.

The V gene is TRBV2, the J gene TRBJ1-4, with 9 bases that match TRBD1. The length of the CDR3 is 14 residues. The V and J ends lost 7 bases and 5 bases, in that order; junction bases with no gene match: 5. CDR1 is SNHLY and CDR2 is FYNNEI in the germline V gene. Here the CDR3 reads CASIPDRGNEKLFF. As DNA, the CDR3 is TGTGCCAGCATTCCGGACAGGGGAAATGAAAAACTGTTTTTT.

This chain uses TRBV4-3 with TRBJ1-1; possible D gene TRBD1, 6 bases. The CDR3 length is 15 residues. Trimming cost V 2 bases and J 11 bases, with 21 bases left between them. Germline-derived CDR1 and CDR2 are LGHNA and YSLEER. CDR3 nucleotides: TGCGCCAGCAGCCAAACGGAACAGGGTTGGCCGGGCGCTTTCTTT. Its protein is CASSQTEQGWPGAFF.

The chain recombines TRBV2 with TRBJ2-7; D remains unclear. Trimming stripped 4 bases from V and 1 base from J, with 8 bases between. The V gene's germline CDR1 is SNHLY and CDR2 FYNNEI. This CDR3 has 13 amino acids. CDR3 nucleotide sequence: TGTGCCAGCAGTGGAAATGATTCCTACGAGCAGTACTTC. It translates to CASSGNDSYEQYF. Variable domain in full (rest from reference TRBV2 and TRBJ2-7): EPEVTQTPSHQVTQMGQEVILRCVPISNHLYFYWYRQILGQKVEFLVSFYNNEISEKSEIFDDQFSVERPDGSNFTLKIRSTKLEDSAMYFCASSGNDSYEQYFGPGTRLTVT.

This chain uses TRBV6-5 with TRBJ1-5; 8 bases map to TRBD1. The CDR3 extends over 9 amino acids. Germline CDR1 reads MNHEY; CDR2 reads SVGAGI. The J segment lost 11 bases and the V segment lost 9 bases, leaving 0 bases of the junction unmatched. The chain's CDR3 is CARDRAQHF. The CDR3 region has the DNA TGTGCCAGGGACAGGGCCCAGCATTTT.

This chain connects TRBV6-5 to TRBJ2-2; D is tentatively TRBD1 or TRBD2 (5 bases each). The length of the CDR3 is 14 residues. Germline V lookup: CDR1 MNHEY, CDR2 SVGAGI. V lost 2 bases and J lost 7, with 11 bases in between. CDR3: CASSYGGRNGELFF. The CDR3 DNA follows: TGTGCCAGCAGTTACGGGGGACGGAACGGGGAGCTGTTTTTT.

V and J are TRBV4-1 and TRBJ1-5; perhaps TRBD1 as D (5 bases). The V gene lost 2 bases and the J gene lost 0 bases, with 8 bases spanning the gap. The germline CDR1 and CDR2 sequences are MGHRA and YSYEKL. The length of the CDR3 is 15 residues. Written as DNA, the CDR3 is TGCGCCAGCAGCCAACCAGGGTATAGCAATCAGCCCCAGCATTTT. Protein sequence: CASSQPGYSNQPQHF.

CDR3: CASSLFRGFYEQYF. CDR3 coding DNA: TGTGCCAGCAGTCTTTTCAGGGGATTCTACGAGCAGTACTTC. The J gene is TRBJ2-7, the V gene TRBV27; tentatively, D is TRBD1 (6 bases). V lost 5 bases to trimming and J lost 3 bases, with 14 bases between them. Germline loops: CDR1 MNHEY, CDR2 SMNVEV (reference sequence). The CDR3 has 14 residues.

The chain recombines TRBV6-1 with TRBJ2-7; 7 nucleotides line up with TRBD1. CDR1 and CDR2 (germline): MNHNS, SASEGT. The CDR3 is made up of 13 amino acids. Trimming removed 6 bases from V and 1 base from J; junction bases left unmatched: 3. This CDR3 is CASSPGQSYEQYV. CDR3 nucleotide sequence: TGTGCCAGCAGCCCGGGACAGTCCTACGAGCAGTACGTC.

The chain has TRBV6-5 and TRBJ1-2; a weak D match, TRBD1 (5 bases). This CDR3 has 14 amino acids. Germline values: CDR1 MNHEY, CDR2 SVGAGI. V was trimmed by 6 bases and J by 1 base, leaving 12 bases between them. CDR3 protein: CASSVTGGNYGYTF. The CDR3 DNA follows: TGTGCCAGCAGCGTCACGGGGGGTAACTATGGCTACACCTTC.

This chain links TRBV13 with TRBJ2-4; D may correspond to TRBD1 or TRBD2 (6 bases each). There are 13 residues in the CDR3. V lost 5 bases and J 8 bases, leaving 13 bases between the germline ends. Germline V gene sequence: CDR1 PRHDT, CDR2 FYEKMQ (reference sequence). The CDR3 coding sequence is TGTGCCAGCAGCCCTAGGGGGGTGGACATTCAGTACTTC. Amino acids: CASSPRGVDIQYF.

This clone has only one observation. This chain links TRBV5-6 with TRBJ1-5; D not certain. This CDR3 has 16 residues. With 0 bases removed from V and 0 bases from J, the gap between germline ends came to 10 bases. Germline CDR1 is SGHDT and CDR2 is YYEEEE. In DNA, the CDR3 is TGTGCCAGCAGCTTGGATGGAGCTTATAGCAATCAGCCCCAGCATTTT. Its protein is CASSLDGAYSNQPQHF.

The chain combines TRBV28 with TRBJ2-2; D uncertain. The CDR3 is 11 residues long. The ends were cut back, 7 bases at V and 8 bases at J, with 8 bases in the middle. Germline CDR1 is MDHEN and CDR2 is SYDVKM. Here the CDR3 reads CASNIAGELFF. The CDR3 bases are TGTGCCAGCAATATAGCTGGGGAGCTGTTTTTT.

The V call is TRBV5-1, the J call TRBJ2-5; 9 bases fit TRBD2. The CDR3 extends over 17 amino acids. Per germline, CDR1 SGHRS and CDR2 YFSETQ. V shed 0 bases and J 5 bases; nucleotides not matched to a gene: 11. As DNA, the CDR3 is TGCGCCAGCAGCTTGGAAAGAGGTGGACTAGCGAGTGAGACCCAGTACTTC. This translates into CASSLERGGLASETQYF. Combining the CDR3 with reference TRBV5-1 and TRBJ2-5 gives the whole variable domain KAGVTQTPRYLIKTRGQQVTLSCSPISGHRSVSWYQQTPGQGLQFLFEYFSETQRNKGNFPGRFSGRQFSNSRSEMNVSTLELGDSALYLCASSLERGGLASETQYFGPGTRLLVL.

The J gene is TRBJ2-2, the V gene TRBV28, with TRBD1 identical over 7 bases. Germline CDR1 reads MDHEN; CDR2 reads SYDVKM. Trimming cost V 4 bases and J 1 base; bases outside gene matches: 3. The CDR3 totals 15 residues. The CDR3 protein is CASSSDRMNTGELFF. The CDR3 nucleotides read TGTGCCAGCAGTTCGGACAGGATGAACACCGGGGAGCTGTTTTTT.

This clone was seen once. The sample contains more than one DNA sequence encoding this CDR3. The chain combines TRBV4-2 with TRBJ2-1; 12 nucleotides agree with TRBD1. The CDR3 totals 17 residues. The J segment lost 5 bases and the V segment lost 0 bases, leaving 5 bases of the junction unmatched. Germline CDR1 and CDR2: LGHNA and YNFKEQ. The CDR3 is CASSQDPGQGANNEQFF. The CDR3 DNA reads TGTGCCAGCAGCCAAGACCCGGGACAGGGGGCAAACAATGAGCAGTTCTTC.

CDR3 sequence: CASSVDPGTRGINEQYF. The CDR3 coding sequence is TGTGCCAGCAGCGTAGATCCGGGAACGAGGGGAATCAACGAGCAGTACTTC. The genes are TRBV9 and TRBJ2-7; either TRBD1 or TRBD2 may fit D (5 bases each). There are 17 residues in the CDR3. Between the trimmed V and J ends, which lost 0 bases and 5 bases, there was a span of 21 bases. Germline CDR1 and CDR2: SGDLS and YYNGEE.

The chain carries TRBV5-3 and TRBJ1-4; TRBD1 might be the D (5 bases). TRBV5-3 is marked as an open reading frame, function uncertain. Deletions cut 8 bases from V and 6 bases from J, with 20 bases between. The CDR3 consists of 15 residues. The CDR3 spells CASSLNDREHEKLFF. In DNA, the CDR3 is TGTGCCAGCAGCCTTAACGACAGAGAACATGAAAAACTGTTTTTT.

Written as DNA, the CDR3 is TGTGCCAGCAGCTTAGCTCCGGGACACCGGTCGGACACTGAAGCTTTCTTT. This encodes CASSLAPGHRSDTEAFF. The genes are TRBV7-9 and TRBJ1-1, with TRBD1 as a possible D gene (6 bases). Trimming shortened V by 0 bases and J by 3 bases, and 17 bases separated the two germline ends. CDR1 is SEHNR and CDR2 is FQNEAQ in the germline V gene (reference sequence). This CDR3 comprises 17 residues.

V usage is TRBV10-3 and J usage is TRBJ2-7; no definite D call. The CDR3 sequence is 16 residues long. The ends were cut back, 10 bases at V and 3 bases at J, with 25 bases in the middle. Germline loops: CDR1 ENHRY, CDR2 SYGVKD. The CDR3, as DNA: TGTGCCACCGCCGTTCACCGGGCCACACAATACTACGAGCAGTACGTC. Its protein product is CATAVHRATQYYEQYV.